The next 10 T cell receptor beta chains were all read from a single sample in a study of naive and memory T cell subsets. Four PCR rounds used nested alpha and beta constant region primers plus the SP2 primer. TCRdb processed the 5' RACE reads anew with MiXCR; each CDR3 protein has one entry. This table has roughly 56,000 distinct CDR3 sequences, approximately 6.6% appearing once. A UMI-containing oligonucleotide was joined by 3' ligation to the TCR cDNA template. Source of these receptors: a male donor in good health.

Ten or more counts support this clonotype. The CDR3 reads CASSQDRDRGYEQYF. The CDR3 nucleotides read TGCGCCAGCAGCCAAGATCGCGACAGGGGTTACGAGCAGTACTTC. The chain recombines TRBV4-1 with TRBJ2-7; 8 bases fit TRBD1. This CDR3 spans 15 amino acids. Germline loops: CDR1 MGHRA, CDR2 YSYEKL. V lost 0 bases to trimming and J lost 4 bases; unmatched junction nucleotides: 5.

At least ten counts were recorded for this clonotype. CDR3 in amino acids: CATQAGYEQYF. The CDR3 DNA sequence: TGTGCCACTCAGGCCGGCTACGAGCAGTACTTC. The chain uses TRBV10-3 and TRBJ2-7; D is unresolved. The V and J ends lost 10 bases and 3 bases respectively, with 10 bases between them. This CDR3 comprises 11 residues. Germline CDR1 reads ENHRY; CDR2 reads SYGVKD.

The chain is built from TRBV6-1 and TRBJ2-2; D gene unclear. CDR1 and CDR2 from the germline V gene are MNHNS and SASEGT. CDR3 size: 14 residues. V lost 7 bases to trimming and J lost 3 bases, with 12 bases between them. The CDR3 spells CASNLPSDTGELFF. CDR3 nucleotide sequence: TGTGCCAGCAACCTTCCCTCGGACACCGGGGAGCTGTTTTTT.

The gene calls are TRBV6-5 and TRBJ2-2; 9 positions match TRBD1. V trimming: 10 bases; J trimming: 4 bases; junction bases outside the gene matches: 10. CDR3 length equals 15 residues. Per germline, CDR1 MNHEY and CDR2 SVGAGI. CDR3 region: CATEPGQGFTGELFF. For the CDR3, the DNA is TGTGCCACCGAGCCGGGACAGGGTTTCACCGGGGAGCTGTTTTTT.

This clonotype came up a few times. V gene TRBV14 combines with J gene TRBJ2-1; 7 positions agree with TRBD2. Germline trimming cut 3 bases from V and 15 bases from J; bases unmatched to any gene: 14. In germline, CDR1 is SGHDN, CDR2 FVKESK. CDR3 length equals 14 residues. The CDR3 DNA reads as TGTGCCAGCAGCCAGATCTCCGGGACTACCCTCCTGTTCTTC. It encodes CASSQISGTTLLFF.

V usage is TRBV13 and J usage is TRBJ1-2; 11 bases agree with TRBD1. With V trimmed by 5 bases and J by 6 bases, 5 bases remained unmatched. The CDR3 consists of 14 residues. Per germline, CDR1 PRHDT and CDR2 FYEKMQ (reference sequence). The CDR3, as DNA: TGTGCCAGCAGCCATGGACAGGGGGCAGATGGCTACACCTTC. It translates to CASSHGQGADGYTF.

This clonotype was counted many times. CDR3 sequence: CASSPRAGAGNEQFF. The CDR3 DNA follows: TGTGCCAGCTCACCACGAGCGGGGGCAGGGAATGAGCAGTTCTTC. The chain combines TRBV18 with TRBJ2-1, with 8 positions matching TRBD2. V lost 1 base, J lost 7 bases, and 6 bases stayed unmatched. CDR3 length: 15 residues. Germline V gene data show CDR1 as KGHSH and CDR2 as LQKENI.

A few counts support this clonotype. The CDR3 nucleotides read TGCGCCAGCAGCTTGGGGGGACAGGGGGGCACTGAAGCTTTCTTT. Translating it yields CASSLGGQGGTEAFF. This chain links TRBV5-1 with TRBJ1-1, with 11 nucleotides matching TRBD1. The CDR3 runs to 15 residues. Germline V lookup: CDR1 SGHRS, CDR2 YFSETQ. V dropped 0 bases and J dropped 4; count of bases not matched to a gene: 2.

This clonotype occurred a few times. The CDR3 spells CASSGAQSAEQYF. The CDR3 DNA reads as TGCGCCAGCAGCGGGGCACAGTCCGCCGAGCAGTACTTC. The rearrangement uses TRBV5-1 and TRBJ2-7; weak D call: TRBD1 (5 bases). Germline V CDR1 and CDR2: SGHRS, YFSETQ. V was cut by 4 bases and J by 6 bases, with 14 bases left in between. The CDR3 is 13 amino acids.

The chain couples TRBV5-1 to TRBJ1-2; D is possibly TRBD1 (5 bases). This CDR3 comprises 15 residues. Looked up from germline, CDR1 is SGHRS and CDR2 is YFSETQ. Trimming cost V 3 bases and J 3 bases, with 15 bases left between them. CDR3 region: CASSWGGASHYGYTF. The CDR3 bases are TGCGCCAGCAGCTGGGGCGGCGCCAGCCACTATGGCTACACCTTC.